The rows below give T cell receptor beta chains drawn from one sample of a study of T cells in Graves' hyperthyroidism and ophthalmopathy. Via MiXCR, TCRdb re-called the multiplex PCR reads, giving one row per CDR3 protein. The table includes about 110,000 distinct CDR3 sequences, approximately 15% detected once. Material: blood. All receptors derive from a woman aged 45-65 years with Graves' hyperthyroidism. Each CDR3 is given with its conserved first and last residue. Fields, in order: D gene, V gene, J gene, CDR3 protein. The D gene is left open where the match is weak.

TRBD1,TRBV11-1,TRBJ1-2,CASSQGGSGYTF
TRBD1,TRBV14,TRBJ1-1,CASSQIQGRAEAFF
.,TRBV7-3,TRBJ1-6,CASSSLLGSPLHF
.,TRBV24-1,TRBJ2-5,CATSDSRAPKETQYF
.,TRBV3-1,TRBJ2-2,CASSPSGLPGELFF
.,TRBV12-3/TRBV12-4,TRBJ2-7,CASSLKVYEQYF
TRBD2,TRBV20-1,TRBJ2-4,CSATRSGDLQYF
.,TRBV18,TRBJ2-6,CASSSSGANVLTF
.,TRBV19,TRBJ2-3,CASNSREWDTDTQYF
TRBD1,TRBV24-1,TRBJ1-2,CATSAGGQGGANYGYTF
.,TRBV4-2,TRBJ1-2,CASSPGMGVGYTF
.,TRBV28,TRBJ1-1,CASSRPSLEAFF
.,TRBV13,TRBJ2-1,CASSLGPWPRRIYNEQFF
TRBD1,TRBV6-1,TRBJ1-5,CASSRGQGSGQPQHF
.,TRBV7-2,TRBJ1-6,CASSLVKNSPLHF
.,TRBV20-1,TRBJ1-6,CSAFLVGGNSPLHF
TRBD2,TRBV3-1,TRBJ2-1,CASSVAGGGREQFF
TRBD2,TRBV11-2,TRBJ2-7,CASSSVAGGPYEQYF
.,TRBV3-1,TRBJ2-1,CASSQGLGPYNEQFF
.,TRBV6-1,TRBJ1-5,CASSYRVGNQPQHF
.,TRBV27,TRBJ2-7,CASSLVGGGRAPSYEQYF
TRBD2,TRBV20-1,TRBJ2-1,CSARLAVTYNEQFF
.,TRBV20-1,TRBJ2-1,CSIGSYNEQFF
.,TRBV27,TRBJ1-6,CASSLALQGGNSPLHF
.,TRBV5-1,TRBJ1-2,CASSLGPTSLGTF
.,TRBV18,TRBJ2-3,CASSPGFTDTQYF
TRBD2,TRBV12-3/TRBV12-4,TRBJ2-3,CASSLPGLAGDGGADTQYF
.,TRBV9,TRBJ1-2,CASSRGNQNGYTF
.,TRBV2,TRBJ1-1,CASILEGSTEAFF
.,TRBV15,TRBJ1-1,CATSRGGAENTEAFF
TRBD1,TRBV12-3/TRBV12-4,TRBJ2-1,CASSERGQAMINEQFF
TRBD1,TRBV5-8,TRBJ2-7,CASSTGRGYEQYF
.,TRBV20-1,TRBJ2-2,CSARENTGELFF
.,TRBV29-1,TRBJ2-2,CSASGGAGELFF
.,TRBV6-1,TRBJ2-2,CASSDRAATGELFF
.,TRBV28,TRBJ2-4,CASTSPGISLAKNIQYF
.,TRBV20-1,TRBJ2-7,CSARVAGPHEQYF
.,TRBV28,TRBJ2-7,CASGSMDNSYEQYF
.,TRBV25-1,TRBJ1-4,CASSELVTGTNEKLFF
TRBD2,TRBV10-2,TRBJ2-5,CATAKAGGQETQYF
.,TRBV5-1,TRBJ2-7,CASSLDRYEQYF
.,TRBV19,TRBJ1-1,CASSDWTENTEAFF
TRBD2,TRBV6-2/TRBV6-3,TRBJ2-7,CASSTSGLNEQYF
.,TRBV5-1,TRBJ2-3,CASSLEGVGTDTQYF
.,TRBV6-1,TRBJ1-6,CASSYRRTPDSPLHF
.,TRBV9,TRBJ1-1,CASSGDYREEKAFF
TRBD1,TRBV7-8,TRBJ2-2,CASSITTGAQNTGELFF
.,TRBV15,TRBJ1-4,CATSSVTQGQANEKLFF
TRBD1,TRBV20-1,TRBJ2-7,CSARDPRGSWEQYF
.,TRBV11-1,TRBJ2-1,CASSLAHVYNEQFF
TRBD1,TRBV28,TRBJ2-1,CASSSQGAGPEEQFF
.,TRBV4-2,TRBJ2-3,CASSQDQALARRTDTQYF
TRBD2,TRBV12-3/TRBV12-4,TRBJ2-1,CASTFLAEVSHEQFF
TRBD1,TRBV19,TRBJ1-1,CASSKQGEGTEAFF